This is a list of T cell receptor beta chains from one sample in a study of radiotherapy plus CTLA-4 blockade in lung cancer. TCRdb's copy holds only in-frame clones and misses some; the assay was immunoSEQ multiplex PCR. This table has about 62,000 clones, approximately 76% appearing once. The sample in question was peripheral blood, obtained from a patient treated with radiotherapy plus ipilimumab. All receptors derive from a human donor with non-small cell lung cancer who had a complete response to radiotherapy plus ipilimumab. CDR3s include the opening cysteine and the closing phenylalanine or tryptophan. A D gene is named only where the DNA matches it firmly. Only part of the rows carry a size: once, few, many, or a class if the clone is expanded.

TRBV11-2,TRBD1,TRBJ1-4,NA,TGTGCCAGCAGCTTAGCCCCGGCAGGGGGTGAAAAACTGTTTTTT,CASSLAPAGGEKLFF
TRBV7-2,NA,TRBJ2-3,NA,TGTGCCAGCAGCTTAGAAGACAGAAGCACAGATACGCAGTATTTT,CASSLEDRSTDTQYF
TRBV6-5,NA,TRBJ1-1,NA,TGTGCCAGCACCGGTAGGGGTGCGAACACTGAAGCTTTCTTT,CASTGRGANTEAFF
TRBV30,NA,TRBJ1-2,NA,TGTGCCTGGAGTCCCGGGACTGCTATCTATGGCTACATCTTC,CAWSPGTAIYGYIF
TRBV12-5,NA,TRBJ2-5,NA,TGTGCTAGCTCACGCAGGGAAGAGACCCAGTACTTC,CASSRREETQYF
TRBV10-2,NA,TRBJ1-4,NA,TGCGCCAGCAGTTGGGGGGGGCAGGGTGAAAAACTGTTTTTT,CASSWGGQGEKLFF
TRBV6-5,NA,TRBJ1-1,NA,TGTGCCAGCAGTTACGATCTTAGGGGTGTGGCTGAAGCTTTCTTT,CASSYDLRGVAEAFF
TRBV30,NA,TRBJ1-2,NA,TGTGCCTGGAGCCAGGGTGGCTACACCTTC,CAWSQGGYTF
TRBV7-9,NA,TRBJ2-5,many,TGTGCCAGCAGCTTTAGCGGCCAAGAGACCCAGTACTTC,CASSFSGQETQYF
TRBV25-1,TRBD1,TRBJ1-2,NA,TGTGCCAGCAGCTCCCCTGGGACAGGGGGGAACTATGGCTACACCTTC,CASSSPGTGGNYGYTF
TRBV2,NA,TRBJ1-1,NA,TGTGCCAGCAGTGAAGCGCTGTGGACGCCGGGGGGAGCTTTCTTT,CASSEALWTPGGAFF
TRBV28,TRBD1,TRBJ2-5,NA,TGTGCCAGCAGGGGGGGACAGGCGGAGACCCAGTACTTC,CASRGGQAETQYF
TRBV11-3,NA,TRBJ2-2,NA,TGTGCCAGCAGCTCTTCGACTAGTGCCGGGGAGCTGTTTTTT,CASSSSTSAGELFF
TRBV2,NA,TRBJ1-5,NA,TGTGCCAGCAGTGGCGGACAGACTTATCATCAGCCCCAGCATTTT,CASSGGQTYHQPQHF
TRBV7-2,NA,TRBJ1-4,NA,TGTGCCAGCAGCAAAGACCTGACAGTCGAAAAACTGTTTTTT,CASSKDLTVEKLFF
TRBV2,TRBD1,TRBJ1-2,NA,TGTGCCAGCAGTGTGGACAGGGAAGCAGGCGGCTACACCTTC,CASSVDREAGGYTF
TRBV19,TRBD2,TRBJ2-5,NA,TGTGCCAGTAGTTCGCGCCTAGGCGGGAGGGCCGGAGAGACCCAGTACTTC,CASSSRLGGRAGETQYF
TRBV7-2,TRBD1,TRBJ2-7,NA,TGTGCCAGCAGCCAATTGACAGGGAAGCCCTACGAGCAGTACTTC,CASSQLTGKPYEQYF
TRBV7-9,NA,TRBJ2-3,NA,TGTGCCAGCAGTCTTAAGGCTTGGACATTCCCTAGCACAGATACGCAGTATTTT,CASSLKAWTFPSTDTQYF
TRBV20-1,NA,TRBJ2-7,NA,TGCAGTTTAAAACCGGGTGGCGAGCAGTACTTC,CSLKPGGEQYF
TRBV2,NA,TRBJ1-1,NA,TGTGCCAGCACCGAACGGGTTTTGGGCACTGAAGCTTTCTTT,CASTERVLGTEAFF
TRBV7-3,NA,TRBJ2-1,NA,TGTGCCAGCAGCTTGGACAAGCGGGTGCTATACAATGAGCAGTTCTTC,CASSLDKRVLYNEQFF
TRBV19,TRBD2,TRBJ2-5,few,TGTGCCAGTAGCGCTGCGGCTAGCGGGGGGCCGCACCAAGAGACCCAGTACTTC,CASSAAASGGPHQETQYF
TRBV10-1,NA,TRBJ2-7,few,TGCGCCAGCAGGGAGTGGGGCAGCTCCTACGAGCAGTACTTC,CASREWGSSYEQYF
TRBV2,TRBD1,TRBJ2-7,NA,TGTGCCAGCAGTGAAACCGGGACAGGGAATAACGAGCAGTACTTC,CASSETGTGNNEQYF
TRBV5-1,TRBD1,TRBJ1-2,NA,TGCGCCAGCAGCTGGGAGACAGGGGAGTATGGCTACACCTTC,CASSWETGEYGYTF
TRBV6-1,NA,TRBJ2-7,few,TGTGCCAGCAGGTCAGGACAGCATTACTACGAGCAGTACTTC,CASRSGQHYYEQYF
TRBV7-3,TRBD2,TRBJ2-3,NA,TGTGCCAGCAGCTTGGGGAGCGGGAGAGCGGTAGATACGCAGTATTTT,CASSLGSGRAVDTQYF
TRBV6-4,NA,TRBJ2-3,NA,TGTGCCAGCAGTGTCAGGGGATTCACAGATACGCAGTATTTT,CASSVRGFTDTQYF
TRBV11-2,TRBD2,TRBJ2-1,few,TGTGCCAGCAGCTTAGGAGGATGGTCGGCTAGCGGGAGGGATAATGAGCAGTTCTTC,CASSLGGWSASGRDNEQFF
TRBV19,TRBD2,TRBJ2-2,NA,TGTGCCAGTAGATCGGGGGCGGGGGGTTCCAACGGGGAGCTGTTTTTT,CASRSGAGGSNGELFF
TRBV19,NA,TRBJ2-2,once,TGTGCCAGTAGTATAGGAACGCTAGCGTCCACCGGGGAGCTGTTTTTT,CASSIGTLASTGELFF
TRBV10-3,TRBD2,TRBJ2-7,NA,TGTGCCATCAGTTCCAGCGCCACTAGCGGGAGTAAAAACGAGCAGTACTTC,CAISSSATSGSKNEQYF
TRBV7-9,NA,TRBJ2-4,NA,TGTGCCAGCAGCCAACAGGTGGCCGAAGCCAAAAACATTCAGTACTTC,CASSQQVAEAKNIQYF
TRBV28,TRBD1,TRBJ1-5,NA,TGTGCCAGCAGCCCAGGGGGCGCGGGACAGCCCCAGCATTTT,CASSPGGAGQPQHF
TRBV6-6,TRBD1,TRBJ2-7,NA,TGTGCCAGCAGTTACGCCGGGGGACAGGGGTTCGAGCAGTACTTC,CASSYAGGQGFEQYF